This T cell receptor (beta chain) appears in the sequencing data of a study of T cells in Graves' hyperthyroidism and ophthalmopathy. Amplification yielded TCR beta CDR3 regions, with RNA transcripts as the source. Initially, a first-round RT-PCR of the TCR CDR3 employed the HTBI primer set. TCRdb reprocessed the multiplex PCR reads via MiXCR and lists one record per CDR3 protein. Of about 640,000 distinct CDR3 sequences in the sample, less than 25% were seen once. J lost 2 bases, V lost 0 bases, and 13 bases had no gene match. Germline V CDR1 and CDR2: ENHRY, SYGVKD. This CDR3 is built from 20 residues.

The chain links TRBV10-3 to TRBJ2-7, with 13 bases aligning to TRBD2. This TCR derives from a young man with Graves' ophthalmopathy. The source material was blood. The CDR3 DNA reads as TGTGCCATCAGTGAGTCCCCACTACTAGCGGGAGGGGGTGGGGCCTACGAGCAGTACTTC. Residues: CAISESPLLAGGGGAYEQYF.